This T cell receptor beta chain is from a study of T cells expressing NK-cell markers. Study-level findings and limits: Six donors carried dominant NKG2C+ clonotypes that made up roughly 1.0-8% of their CD8+ T cells. A handful of donors showed these clonotypes also leading the CD3+CD56-NKG2C+ fraction.

The cDNA for TCR beta came from 5'RACE template switching with UMIs. TCRdb re-called the 5' RACE reads and shows each CDR3 protein once, DNA omitted. This sample's table reports roughly 150,000 distinct CDR3 sequences. To note about this clonotype: Antigen unknown.

The CDR3 runs to 15 residues. In germline, CDR1 is SGHVS, CDR2 FQNEAQ. Sequenced sample: blood T cells: a sorted CD56 or NKG2C T cell subset, CD4+ or CD8+ T cells, or bulk PBMC T cells (not recorded which). This clonotype was sampled from a man between 18 and 69 years old in good health. The V call is TRBV7-8, the J call TRBJ2-3; without DNA, the TCRdb call of TRBD1 cannot be checked. CDR3 protein: CASSPSPGGTDTQYF.